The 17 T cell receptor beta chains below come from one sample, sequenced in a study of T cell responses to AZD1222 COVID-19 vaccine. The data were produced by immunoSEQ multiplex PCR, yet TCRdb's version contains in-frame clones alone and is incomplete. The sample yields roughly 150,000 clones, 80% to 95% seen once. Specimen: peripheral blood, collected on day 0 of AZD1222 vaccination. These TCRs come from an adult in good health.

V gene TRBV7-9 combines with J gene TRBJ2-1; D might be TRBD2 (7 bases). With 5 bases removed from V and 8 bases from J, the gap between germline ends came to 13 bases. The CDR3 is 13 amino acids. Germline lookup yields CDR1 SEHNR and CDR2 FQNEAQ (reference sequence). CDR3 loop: CASSPAGGHEQFF. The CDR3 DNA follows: TGTGCCAGCAGCCCGGCCGGGGGGCATGAGCAGTTCTTC.

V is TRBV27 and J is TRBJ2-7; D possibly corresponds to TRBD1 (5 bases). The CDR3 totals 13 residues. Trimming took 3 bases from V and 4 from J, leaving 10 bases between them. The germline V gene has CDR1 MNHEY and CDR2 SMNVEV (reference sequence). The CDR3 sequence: CASSFRGKYEQYF. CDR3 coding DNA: TGTGCCAGCAGTTTTAGGGGAAAATACGAGCAGTACTTC.

DNA of the CDR3: TGTGCCAGCAGCGTAGACTCTAGCACAGATACGCAGTATTTT. Translated: CASSVDSSTDTQYF. The chain joins TRBV9 to TRBJ2-3; D unclear. The germline CDR1 and CDR2 sequences are SGDLS and YYNGEE. V lost 0 bases to trimming and J lost 0 bases, with 5 bases between them. There are 14 residues in the CDR3.

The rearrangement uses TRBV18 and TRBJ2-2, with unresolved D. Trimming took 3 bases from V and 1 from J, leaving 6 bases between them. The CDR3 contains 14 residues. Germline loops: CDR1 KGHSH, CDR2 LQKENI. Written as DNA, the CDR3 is TGTGCCAGCTCACCCACCGTGAACACCGGGGAGCTGTTTTTT. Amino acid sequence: CASSPTVNTGELFF.

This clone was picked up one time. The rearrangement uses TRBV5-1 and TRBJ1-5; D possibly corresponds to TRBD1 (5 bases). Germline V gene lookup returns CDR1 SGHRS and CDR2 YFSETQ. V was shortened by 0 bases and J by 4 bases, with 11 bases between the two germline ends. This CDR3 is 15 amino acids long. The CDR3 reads CASSLGGIGNQPQHF. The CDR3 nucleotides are TGCGCCAGCAGCTTGGGGGGCATAGGGAATCAGCCCCAGCATTTT. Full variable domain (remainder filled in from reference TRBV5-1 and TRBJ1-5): KAGVTQTPRYLIKTRGQQVTLSCSPISGHRSVSWYQQTPGQGLQFLFEYFSETQRNKGNFPGRFSGRQFSNSRSEMNVSTLELGDSALYLCASSLGGIGNQPQHFGDGTRLSIL.

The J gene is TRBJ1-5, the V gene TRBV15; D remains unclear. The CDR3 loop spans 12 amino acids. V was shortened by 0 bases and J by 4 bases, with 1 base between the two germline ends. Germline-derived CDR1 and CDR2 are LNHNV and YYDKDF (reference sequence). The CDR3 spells CATSRDNQPQHF. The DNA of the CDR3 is TGTGCCACCAGCAGAGATAATCAGCCCCAGCATTTT.

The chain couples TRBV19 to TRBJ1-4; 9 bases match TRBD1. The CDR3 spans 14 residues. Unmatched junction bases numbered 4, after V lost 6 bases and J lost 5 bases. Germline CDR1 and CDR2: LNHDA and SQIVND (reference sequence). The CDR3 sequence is CASRVTGGNEKLFF. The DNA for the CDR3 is TGTGCCAGTAGGGTGACAGGGGGAAATGAAAAACTGTTTTTT.

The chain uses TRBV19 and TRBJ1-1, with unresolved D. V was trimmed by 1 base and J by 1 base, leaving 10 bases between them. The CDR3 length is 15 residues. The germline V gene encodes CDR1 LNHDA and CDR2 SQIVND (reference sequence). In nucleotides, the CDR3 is TGTGCCAGTAGTATAGGGAGAGGACCGAACACTGAAGCTTTCTTT. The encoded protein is CASSIGRGPNTEAFF.

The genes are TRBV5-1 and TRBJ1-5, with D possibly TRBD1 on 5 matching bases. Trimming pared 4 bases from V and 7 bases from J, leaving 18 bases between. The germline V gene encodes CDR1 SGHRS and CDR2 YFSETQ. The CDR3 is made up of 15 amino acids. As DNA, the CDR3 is TGCGCCAGCAGCCCCGGACACGAAGGAGGGCAGCCCCAGCATTTT. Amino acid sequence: CASSPGHEGGQPQHF.

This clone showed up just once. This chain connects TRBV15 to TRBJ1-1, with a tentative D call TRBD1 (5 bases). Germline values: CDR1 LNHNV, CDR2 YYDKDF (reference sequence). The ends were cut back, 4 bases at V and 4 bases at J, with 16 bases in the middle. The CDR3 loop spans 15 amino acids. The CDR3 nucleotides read TGTGCCACCAGCATCCAGCCACAGGTTGCCACTGAAGCTTTCTTT. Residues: CATSIQPQVATEAFF.

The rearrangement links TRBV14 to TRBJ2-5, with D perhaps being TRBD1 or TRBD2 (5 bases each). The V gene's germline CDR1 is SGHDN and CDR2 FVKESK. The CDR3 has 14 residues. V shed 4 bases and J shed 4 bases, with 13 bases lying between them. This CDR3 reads CASSLRAGGETQYF. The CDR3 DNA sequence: TGTGCCAGCAGCCTCCGTGCTGGGGGAGAGACCCAGTACTTC.

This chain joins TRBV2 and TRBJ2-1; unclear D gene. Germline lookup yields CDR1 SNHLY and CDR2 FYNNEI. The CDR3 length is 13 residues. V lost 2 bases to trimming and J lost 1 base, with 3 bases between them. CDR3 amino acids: CASSETSYNEQFF. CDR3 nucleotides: TGTGCCAGCAGTGAAACTTCCTACAATGAGCAGTTCTTC.

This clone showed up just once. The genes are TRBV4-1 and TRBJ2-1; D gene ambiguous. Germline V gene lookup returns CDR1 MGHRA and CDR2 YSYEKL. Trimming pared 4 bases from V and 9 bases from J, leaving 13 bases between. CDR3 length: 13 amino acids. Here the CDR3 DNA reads TGCGCCAGCAGCCCCTGGCAGGACCCTGAGCAGTTCTTC. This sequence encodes CASSPWQDPEQFF.

The CDR3 protein is CASSFRGDTIYF. The CDR3 DNA sequence: TGTGCCAGCAGCTTCAGGGGTGACACCATATATTTT. This sequence joins TRBV7-2 and TRBJ1-3, with a possible D match to TRBD1 (6 bases). V was pared by 3 bases and J by 8 bases, with 8 bases between. Germline CDR1 reads SGHTA; CDR2 reads FQGNSA. The CDR3 consists of 12 residues.

DNA of the CDR3: TGTGCCAGCAGCTTTAATCGGGGTGACACTGAAGCTTTCTTT. It translates to CASSFNRGDTEAFF. The chain couples TRBV7-2 to TRBJ1-1; the D is unclear. V gave up 3 bases and J gave up 3 bases, with 11 bases separating them. Per the germline V gene, CDR1 is SGHTA and CDR2 is FQGNSA. The CDR3 extends over 14 amino acids.

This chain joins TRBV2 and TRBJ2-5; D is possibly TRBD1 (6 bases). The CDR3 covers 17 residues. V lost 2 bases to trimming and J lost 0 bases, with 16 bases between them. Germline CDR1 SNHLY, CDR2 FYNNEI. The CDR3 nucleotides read TGTGCCAGCAGTGAATGGGGTCGGGACACTCACCAAGAGACCCAGTACTTC. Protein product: CASSEWGRDTHQETQYF. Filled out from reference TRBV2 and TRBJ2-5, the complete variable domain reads EPEVTQTPSHQVTQMGQEVILRCVPISNHLYFYWYRQILGQKVEFLVSFYNNEISEKSEIFDDQFSVERPDGSNFTLKIRSTKLEDSAMYFCASSEWGRDTHQETQYFGPGTRLLVL.

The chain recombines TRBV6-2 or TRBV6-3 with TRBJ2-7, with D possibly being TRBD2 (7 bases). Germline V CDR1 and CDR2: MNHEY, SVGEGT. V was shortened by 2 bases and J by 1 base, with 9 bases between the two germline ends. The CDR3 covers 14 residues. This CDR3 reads CASSYRGGSYEQYF. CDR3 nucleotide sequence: TGTGCCAGCAGTTACAGGGGGGGGTCCTACGAGCAGTACTTC.